This T cell receptor (beta chain) was documented in a study of shared clonotypes between healthy human individuals (dated by TCRdb to between 2020 and 2021). Regarding the research as a whole: A couple of women and three men aged 18 to 49 years were included in the cohort. To estimate repertoire size and how much clonotype sharing occurs between individuals, the study deeply sequenced the blood TCR repertoires of 5 or 6 healthy adults. Per donor, leukapheresis produced somewhere between about 0.9 and 9.5 billion PBMCs. To increase sequencing depth and limit assay-specific biases, different laboratories used diverse techniques to prepare libraries and sequence TCR repertoires. For each donor, CD4 naive and CD4 memory were each given three plates, CD8 naive was given two plates, and CD8 memory was given one plate. Overall study outcomes, separate from this receptor: Compared with non-shared clonotypes, the clonotypes found in all four sorted-subset donors had higher generation probabilities. Across a handful of donors, approximately 4.6% of naive CD4, roughly 3.5% of naive CD8, 2.3% of memory CD4, and roughly 0.4% of memory CD8 clonotypes were shared. Naive subsets generally had larger estimated clonotype richness than memory subsets. Only blood was sampled, and tissue TCR repertoires likely differ from those in blood. Pairwise subsampling indicated that sequencing depth was expected to affect the degree of clonotype sharing among donors. The small number of donors limited the genetic and exposure-history diversity represented. Incomplete sequencing was indicated by rarefaction of sorted-subset datasets, despite the large sequencing depth.

Using the deep immunoSEQ assay, TCR CDR3 regions were amplified from genomic DNA by multiplex PCR. Extracted genomic DNA from each cell subset was spread evenly across all wells of several immunoSEQ 96-well plates, with each plate serving as a replicate. For sorted subsets, roughly 190 ng of genomic DNA, equivalent to some 30,000 T cell genomes, went into each replicate PCR. Purified libraries were quantified with a Qubit 3.0 fluorometer, sized on a Bioanalyzer 2100, and re-quantified with the KAPA Library Quantification kit. A separate single-read 150-cycle Illumina NextSeq 550 flow cell was used to sequence each immunoSEQ 96-well plate. Per the original workflow: Because only junctional sequences without quality scores were contained in the immunoSEQ output, filtering matching that applied to full-length reads could not be performed. To assign V/J genes and CDR3, sequences were annotated using PyIR, a Python wrapper for IgBLAST v1.9, with IMGT germline references. Any read was removed if the V/J assignment was weak (E-value above 1e-6), the CDR3 was missing, or the read contained stop codons, out-of-frame junctions, or ambiguous translated residues. V3J clonotypes were defined as sequences sharing an identical inferred V gene, J gene, and CDR3 amino acid sequence. The percentage overlap between two repertoires was calculated by dividing the number of shared unique clonotypes by the size of the smaller repertoire. Richness of each repertoire was evaluated using RTK rarefaction, the Chao1 estimator, and Recon v2.1 estimates of unobserved clonotypes. OLGA was used to compute generation probabilities for all TCRbeta clonotypes that the gDNA method yielded from a handful of donors. In TCRdb, the immuneACCESS table is reduced to in-frame sequences with V and J assigned. These tables do not hold every clone; where another copy was compared, an unresolved V gene accounts for under half, and the others remain unexplained. Clone size and the V and J calls come from that table; the DNA yielded D and trimming. The sample table lists nearly 1,000,000 clones, over 60% of them with a count of one. The top ten hold roughly 1.5% of the sample.

Donors were healthy HIV-negative adults with no recently reported acute infections or vaccinations. All donors were Caucasian adults living in Nashville, Tennessee, USA. Magnetic negative selection was used to enrich CD4+ T cells, after which naive cells were positively selected on CD45RA and the negative fraction became the memory subset. Blood was obtained by leukapheresis, after which PBMCs were separated by Ficoll-Histopaque density gradient centrifugation and cryopreserved in liquid nitrogen vapor phase. Purity and quantity of every magnetically sorted T cell population were checked by analytical flow cytometry. Genomic DNA was isolated from each sorted fraction and quantified by UV absorbance on a Nanodrop 2000c. Note on this clone: Its antigen remains unidentified. The input lacks base qualities; no much larger clone sits a single base away.

The CDR3 contains 15 residues, cysteine and phenylalanine counted. CDR3 DNA only is kept here, 45 bases in frame from base 1. V loses 4 bases, J loses 7 bases, and the germline ends lie 20 bases apart. For CDR1 and CDR2, the germline V gene (reference sequence) lists LNHDA and SQIVND. The sample comprised memory CD4+ T cells sorted from blood. The sample's cell subset or site label, decoded: CD45RA-negative fraction. This chain joins TRBV19 to TRBJ2-7, with the D call perhaps TRBD1 or TRBD2, as 5 bases match in each case. This sequence originates from a man aged 18 to 35 in good health. The CDR3 corresponds to CASSKTGTGELEQYF. The nucleotide sequence is TGTGCCAGTAGTAAAACCGGGACGGGCGAATTGGAGCAGTACTTC.